The subject of this entry is one TCR beta chain. Possible read error: a much larger clone is one base away. The sample comes from a study of kidney transplant recipient with SARS-CoV-2 infection. In TCRdb, the reads were re-called with MiXCR into one record per CDR3 protein. The repertoire holds roughly 250,000 distinct CDR3 sequences, with under 30% as singletons. The V gene lost 7 bases and the J gene lost 4 bases, with 23 bases spanning the gap. The CDR3 has 16 residues. The V gene's germline CDR1 is SGHNT and CDR2 YYREEE (reference sequence). This sequence originates from a male patient in his thirties who had COVID-19 and was a kidney transplant recipient. The graft donor may have given rise to some T cells. The V call is TRBV5-4, the J call TRBJ1-2; D is uncertain. The specimen comprised a blood sample, sampled at baseline and between days 110 and 120 from a kidney transplant recipient. Here the CDR3 reads CASVLCVPGKTYGYTF. The CDR3 DNA follows: TGTGCCAGCGTTTTATGCGTACCAGGAAAGACCTATGGCTACACCTTC.